This T cell receptor (beta chain) is from a study of T-cell reconstitution after alpha-beta-depleted transplantation in children. As it was prepared, the TCRbeta library received unique molecular identifiers. TCRdb redid the calling of the PCR reads with MiXCR, one entry per CDR3 protein. This repertoire shows nearly 550,000 distinct CDR3 sequences, around 16% found once; its top ten account for less than 4%. This clonotype was seen more than once but under ten times. Germline V gives CDR1 SEHNR, CDR2 FQNEAQ (reference sequence). The V segment lost 6 bases and the J segment 3 bases; nucleotides outside the gene matches: 11. This CDR3 has 15 amino acids.

The chain combines TRBV7-9 with TRBJ2-7; 7 bases align to TRBD2. The material was PBMCs from the stem cell graft donor, obtained from the stem cell graft. The TCR was taken from a human donor who donated a stem cell graft to a child with acute lymphoblastic leukemia. CDR3 sequence: CASRSTLAGNYEQYF. The CDR3 DNA sequence: TGTGCCAGCAGGTCAACTTTAGCGGGTAACTACGAGCAGTACTTC.